Presented here are 8 T cell receptor beta chains from one specimen sequenced in a study of T cells in Graves' hyperthyroidism and ophthalmopathy (dated by TCRdb to the late 2010s). The method was multiplex PCR. The instrument was an Illumina HiSeq 2000. The TCR beta CDR3 regions were amplified from the RNA transcripts. The first round of RT-PCR for the TCR CDR3 was performed with the HTBI primer set and the Qiagen OneStep RT-PCR kit. Starting from the raw public reads, TCRdb applied fastp trimming at Q25, assembled clones with MiXCR and retained in-frame beta chains. Entries that share a CDR3 protein sequence are merged under the most common genes and DNA. The sample table records under 450,000 distinct CDR3 sequences; approximately 14% of these occur just once. Together, the top ten hold 7.5% to 8% of the sample. The sample taken for sequencing was blood. The receptors shown here come from a woman aged 18 to 35 with Graves' hyperthyroidism.

This clonotype was picked up many times. The rearrangement joins TRBV27 to TRBJ1-3; 8 bases match TRBD1. Germline CDR1 is MNHEY and CDR2 is SMNVEV (reference sequence). The CDR3 totals 15 residues. J lost 4 bases, V lost 0 bases, and 2 bases had no gene match. The CDR3 spells CASSLSGTGGNTIYF. CDR3 nucleotides: TGTGCCAGCAGTTTATCGGGGACAGGAGGAAACACCATATATTTT.

This clonotype was counted many times. The rearrangement links TRBV19 to TRBJ1-4; TRBD1 matches 11 bases. CDR3 size: 19 residues. Germline lookup yields CDR1 LNHDA and CDR2 SQIVND (reference sequence). J lost 3 bases, V lost 5 bases, and 14 bases had no gene match. In DNA, the CDR3 is TGTGCCAGTAGTGTCCGGACAGGGGGCTTCTCTTCCGCTAATGAAAAACTGTTTTTT. It encodes CASSVRTGGFSSANEKLFF.

The chain combines TRBV6-2 or TRBV6-3 with TRBJ2-7; 14 positions agree with TRBD2. Trimming cost V 6 bases and J 5 bases; bases outside gene matches: 9. CDR1 is MNHEY, CDR2 SVGEGT, per germline. The CDR3 covers 16 residues. CDR3 DNA: TGTGCCAGCAGCGTGACTAGCGGGGGGGCCCACCACGAGCAGTACTTC. It codes for CASSVTSGGAHHEQYF.

The V call is TRBV11-2, the J call TRBJ1-5; D may be TRBD1 (6 bases). V was shortened by 5 bases and J by 6 bases, with 14 bases between the two germline ends. The CDR3 loop spans 14 amino acids. The germline V gene has CDR1 SGHAT and CDR2 FQNNGV. In nucleotides, the CDR3 is TGTGCCAGCAGCGCATGGGGAGGGGGTCAGCCCCAGCATTTT. It specifies CASSAWGGGQPQHF. Together with reference TRBV11-2 and TRBJ1-5, the CDR3 gives the full variable domain: EAGVAQSPRYKIIEKRQSVAFWCNPISGHATLYWYQQILGQGPKLLIQFQNNGVVDDSQLPKDRFSAERLKGVDSTLKIQPAKLEDSAVYLCASSAWGGGQPQHFGDGTRLSIL.

This clonotype was found many times. The chain carries TRBV27 and TRBJ2-1; tentatively, D is TRBD1 or TRBD2 (5 bases each). The V gene lost 2 bases and the J gene lost 7 bases, with 15 bases spanning the gap. CDR3 size: 15 residues. CDR1 and CDR2 from the germline V gene are MNHEY and SMNVEV (reference sequence). The CDR3 DNA sequence: TGTGCCAGCAGTTTAATTCCAGGGAGTGGGAATGAGCAGTTCTTC. Translating gives CASSLIPGSGNEQFF.

In this sample, this clonotype turned up many times. This sequence joins TRBV27 and TRBJ1-6; unclear D gene. CDR1 and CDR2 from the germline V gene are MNHEY and SMNVEV (reference sequence). This CDR3 is built from 14 residues. Trimming pared 6 bases from V and 7 bases from J, leaving 13 bases between. The CDR3 bases are TGTGCCAGCAGCCTCACTGGGCTGAATTCACCCCTCCACTTT. This sequence encodes CASSLTGLNSPLHF.

The chain recombines TRBV20-1 with TRBJ1-2, with D tentatively TRBD1 (5 bases). CDR3 size: 12 residues. Germline V gene data show CDR1 as DFQATT and CDR2 as SNEGSKA (reference sequence). CDR3 nucleotide sequence: TGCAGCGGACTGGGTGGGGGGGGTGGCTACACCTTC. Translation: CSGLGGGGGYTF.

CDR3 sequence reads: CASSYWILDRGNYEQYF. In nucleotides, the CDR3 is TGTGCCAGCAGTTATTGGATTTTGGACAGGGGGAACTACGAGCAGTACTTC. The V and J genes are TRBV6-2 or TRBV6-3 and TRBJ2-7; 10 bases match TRBD1. J lost 3 bases, V lost 3 bases, and 11 bases had no gene match. This CDR3 spans 17 amino acids. The germline V gene has CDR1 MNHEY and CDR2 SVGEGT.